This TCR beta chain was identified in a study of cytomegalovirus exposure and HLA in healthy donors. Study findings and constraints: Reported results showed that the classifier diagnosed cytomegalovirus status with high specificity and sensitivity. The study put about 180 TCR beta chains on its list as cytomegalovirus-associated. In an earlier analysis, productive rearrangement rates for most beta V segments clustered near 87% or 30%. Fewer N-insertions than the roughly 630-donor mean were reportedly shown by an Asian-associated ancestry cluster in a later analysis.

Germline CDR1 SNHLY, CDR2 FYNNEI. J gave up 8 bases and V 6 bases, and 8 bases lay outside the gene matches. CDR3 size: 15 residues. In the case of this clone: Its matching antigen is unknown.

PCR involved 60 Vbeta and 13 Jbeta primers. Produced via immunoSEQ multiplex PCR; TCRdb's table is partial and in-frame only. The data hold 150,000 to 200,000 clones, with approximately 80% observed a single time. The chain is built from TRBV2 and TRBJ1-4; 11 bases are a match to TRBD1. The specimen sequenced was PBMCs. The TCR sequence derives from a woman under 40 in good health and CMV-seronegative. The CDR3 reads CASSPDRGRAEKLFF. CDR3 nucleotides: TGTGCCAGCAGCCCGGACAGGGGGCGCGCGGAAAAACTGTTTTTT.